The 23 T cell receptor beta chains below come from one sample, sequenced in a study of regulatory T cells in long-lasting Graves disease. Sample time point: persistent/refractory GD, antithyroid drugs over 5 years with positive TRAb. PBMC-extracted RNA yielded the TCR library. Relying on iRepertoire HTBI primers and Arm-PCR of CDR3 regions, the team built TCR beta libraries. MiXCR, applied by TCRdb to the multiplex PCR reads, yields one record per CDR3 protein. This sample has 650,000 to 700,000 distinct CDR3 sequences; 25% to 30% occur once, and the top ten carry around 42%. This specimen was peripheral blood mononuclear cells (PBMCs), taken when the disease was refractory, from a patient treated with antithyroid drugs. The receptors were gathered from a female donor with Graves disease.

The table lists this clonotype with many counts. CDR3 region: CASSRTGGGYEQYF. CDR3 nucleotide sequence: TGTGCCAGCAGTCGGACAGGGGGCGGCTACGAGCAGTACTTC. The genes are TRBV28 and TRBJ2-7; 11 bases fit TRBD1. With 5 bases clipped from V and 3 bases from J, the junction kept 3 bases outside the gene matches. Germline CDR1 MDHEN, CDR2 SYDVKM. The CDR3 runs 14 residues. Together with reference TRBV28 and TRBJ2-7, the CDR3 gives the full variable domain: DVKVTQSSRYLVKRTGEKVFLECVQDMDHENMFWYRQDPGLGLRLIYFSYDVKMKEKGDIPEGYSVSREKKERFSLILESASTNQTSMYLCASSRTGGGYEQYFGPGTRLTVT.

In this sample, this clonotype turned up once. One end of the junction fails to match germline, which may point to a read error. J is TRBJ1-1 and V is TRBV7-3; no clear D gene. The CDR3 covers 14 residues. The germline gives CDR1 SGHTA, CDR2 FQGTGA. The CDR3 region is CASSLSATWTEAFF. CDR3 DNA: TGCGCCAGCAGCTTGTCCGCGACGTGGACTGAAGCTTTCTTT.

This clonotype was picked up many times. The genes are TRBV11-2 and TRBJ1-1; possibly TRBD1 for D (6 bases). The CDR3 is made up of 16 amino acids. Trimming pared 6 bases from V and 0 bases from J, leaving 17 bases between. CDR1 and CDR2 (germline): SGHAT, FQNNGV. The CDR3 DNA is TGTGCCAGCAGTTTCCGAGGACAGCAGATGAACACTGAAGCTTTCTTT. It encodes CASSFRGQQMNTEAFF.

This clonotype was counted many times. This rearrangement joins TRBV7-3 to TRBJ2-2; D may be TRBD1 (5 bases). Germline CDR1 SGHTA, CDR2 FQGTGA. This CDR3 is 17 amino acids long. V dropped 5 bases and J dropped 2 bases, with 18 bases sitting between them. CDR3 region: CASSAFPFGANTGELFF. The CDR3 DNA sequence: TGTGCCAGCAGCGCCTTCCCTTTTGGGGCCAACACCGGGGAGCTGTTTTTT.

The chain joins TRBV10-3 to TRBJ1-2; the D is unclear. V dropped 3 bases and J dropped 1 base, with 15 bases sitting between them. The CDR3 consists of 16 residues. Germline V CDR1 and CDR2: ENHRY, SYGVKD. The CDR3 loop is CAISDSRNVRNYGYTF. The CDR3 DNA sequence: TGTGCCATCAGTGACTCAAGGAACGTACGTAACTATGGCTACACCTTC.

The V call is TRBV30, the J call TRBJ2-3, with D perhaps TRBD1 (5 bases). Germline V lookup: CDR1 GTSNPN, CDR2 SVGIG (reference sequence). The V and J ends lost 0 bases and 6 bases respectively, with 13 bases between them. The CDR3 sequence is 14 residues long. In DNA, the CDR3 is TGTGCCTGGAGTGTCCCCTCCGCAGGGGATACGCAGTATTTT. The encoded protein is CAWSVPSAGDTQYF.

This clonotype was recorded at least ten times. The chain recombines TRBV12-3 or TRBV12-4 with TRBJ1-5; 10 bases align to TRBD1. V dropped 4 bases and J dropped 4; count of bases not matched to a gene: 1. This CDR3 contains 14 residues. CDR3 residues: CASSWDRGNQPQHF. In DNA form, the CDR3 reads TGTGCCAGCAGTTGGGACAGGGGAAATCAGCCCCAGCATTTT.

A remark on this clonotype: A read error may account for a junction end that differs from germline. CDR3 residues: CASSYSTRGFSEKLLF. As DNA, the CDR3 is TGTGCCAGCAGTTACTCGACGAGGGGGTTTAGCGAAAAACTGCTTTTT. The J gene is TRBJ1-4, the V gene TRBV6-6; perhaps TRBD1 as D (6 bases). The germline V gene encodes CDR1 MNHNY and CDR2 SVGAGI (reference sequence). This CDR3 spans 16 amino acids.

This clonotype showed up just a few times. The V call is TRBV20-1, the J call TRBJ1-1; no reliable D call. The CDR3 length is 14 residues. CDR1 is DFQATT and CDR2 is SNEGSKA in the germline V gene (reference sequence). The V end lost 6 bases, the J end lost 0 bases, and 14 bases lay between the germline ends. The CDR3 region has the DNA TGCAGTGCAACGGGCCCCGGTATGAACACTGAAGCTTTCTTT. The encoded protein is CSATGPGMNTEAFF.

This clonotype was seen only a few times. The rearrangement joins TRBV27 to TRBJ2-7; D is uncertain. Germline assignment: CDR1 MNHEY and CDR2 SMNVEV (reference sequence). The V gene lost 8 bases and the J gene lost 1 base, with 15 bases spanning the gap. There are 14 residues in the CDR3. The CDR3 nucleotides are TGTGCCAGCCGCCCGGCAGGCATATCCTACGAGCAGTACTTC. Translation: CASRPAGISYEQYF.

The rearrangement links TRBV20-1 to TRBJ2-4; D possibly uses TRBD1 or TRBD2 (5 bases each). Trimming removed 5 bases from V and 0 bases from J, with 11 bases in between. The CDR3 has 14 amino acids. From germline, CDR1 is DFQATT and CDR2 SNEGSKA (reference sequence). CDR3 amino acids: CSAGAGLAKNIQYF. For the CDR3, the DNA is TGCAGTGCTGGGGCGGGTCTAGCCAAAAACATTCAGTACTTC.

This clonotype was recorded many times. The chain recombines TRBV12-3 or TRBV12-4 with TRBJ2-7, with D possibly TRBD2 on 6 matching bases. The germline V and J ends were trimmed by 8 bases and 1 base, with 15 bases remaining between them. The CDR3 has 14 residues. CDR3 DNA: TGTGCCAGCCGGAGGGGCCTAGATTCCTACGAGCAGTACTTC. It codes for CASRRGLDSYEQYF.

In its sample, this clonotype was seen once. The gene calls are TRBV20-1 and TRBJ2-7, with TRBD1 matching 10 bases. Trimming at V came to 5 bases and at J to 2 bases, leaving 18 bases not matched to a gene. The CDR3 has 18 amino acids. Germline assignment: CDR1 DFQATT and CDR2 SNEGSKA (reference sequence). CDR3 sequence: CSAPVPGQGLPRPYEQYF. In DNA form, the CDR3 reads TGCAGTGCTCCGGTACCGGGACAGGGGCTTCCTAGGCCCTACGAGCAGTACTTC.

This clonotype was picked up many times. The V gene is TRBV2, the J gene TRBJ1-1; no clear D gene. The CDR3 is 14 residues long. Germline V CDR1 and CDR2: SNHLY, FYNNEI. Trimming removed 7 bases at V and 0 bases at J, with 12 bases between. The CDR3 here is CASTWNSMNTEAFF. The DNA for the CDR3 is TGTGCCAGCACTTGGAACAGTATGAACACTGAAGCTTTCTTT.

The V gene is TRBV19, the J gene TRBJ1-5, with TRBD1 matching 9 bases. The germline CDR1 and CDR2 sequences are LNHDA and SQIVND (reference sequence). The CDR3 runs 15 residues. V lost 4 bases and J lost 7; bases outside the gene matches: 8. The CDR3 region has the DNA TGTGCCAGTAGTAGAGGACAGGGGACGGGACAGCCCCAGCATTTT. Its protein product is CASSRGQGTGQPQHF.

This sequence joins TRBV14 and TRBJ2-7; no reliable D call. Germline CDR1 SGHDN, CDR2 FVKESK. The CDR3 has 16 residues. Trimming stripped 1 base from V and 1 base from J, with 14 bases between. The chain's CDR3 is CASSQGTWTSSYEQYF. In DNA form, the CDR3 reads TGTGCCAGCAGCCAAGGGACGTGGACGAGTTCCTACGAGCAGTACTTC.

This chain connects TRBV12-3 or TRBV12-4 to TRBJ1-2; the D is unclear. The length of the CDR3 is 14 residues. V was clipped by 6 bases and J by 8 bases, with 19 bases between them. The CDR3 nucleotides read TGTGCCAGCAGGCCGGTGGGAGGAGCTGAAGGCTACACCTTC. It is translated as CASRPVGGAEGYTF.

The chain joins TRBV7-3 to TRBJ2-4; 8 nucleotides align to TRBD1. Germline loops: CDR1 SGHTA, CDR2 FQGTGA. Unmatched junction bases numbered 15, after V lost 5 bases and J lost 0 bases. CDR3 length: 19 residues. CDR3 region: CASSHRTGTDFLAKNIQYF. The CDR3 coding sequence is TGTGCCAGCAGCCACCGGACAGGGACCGACTTCTTAGCCAAAAACATTCAGTACTTC.

This clonotype was counted a few times. V usage is TRBV6-2 or TRBV6-3 and J usage is TRBJ1-5; D unclear. This CDR3 region has 16 residues. Trimming cost V 2 bases and J 4 bases, with 15 bases left between them. The germline V gene has CDR1 MNHEY and CDR2 SVGEGT. CDR3 nucleotides: TGTGCCAGCAGTTACCCGCCCCAAGGCCGTAATCAGCCCCAGCATTTT. The encoded protein is CASSYPPQGRNQPQHF.

At least ten counts were recorded for this clonotype. This chain uses TRBV27 with TRBJ2-7; 10 nucleotides match TRBD2. Germline CDR1 and CDR2: MNHEY and SMNVEV (reference sequence). With V trimmed by 3 bases and J by 2 bases, 1 base remained unmatched. This CDR3 spans 14 amino acids. CDR3 region: CASSLLAGAYEQYF. Written as DNA, the CDR3 is TGTGCCAGCAGTTTGCTAGCGGGAGCCTACGAGCAGTACTTC.

CDR3 amino acids: CASTTPRLGSYGYTF. DNA of the CDR3: TGTGCCAGCACAACCCCCCGGCTGGGGTCCTATGGCTACACCTTC. This chain connects TRBV28 to TRBJ1-2; D call uncertain. The CDR3 is made up of 15 amino acids. V was pared by 7 bases and J by 4 bases, with 19 bases between. Per germline, CDR1 MDHEN and CDR2 SYDVKM.

This clonotype was picked up many times. The gene calls are TRBV6-1 and TRBJ1-2; possibly TRBD1 for D (6 bases). Germline values: CDR1 MNHNS, CDR2 SASEGT. V lost 2 bases to trimming and J lost 5 bases, with 12 bases between them. This CDR3 region has 14 residues. CDR3 nucleotides: TGTGCCAGCAGTGAAATCGCAGGGGAGTATGGCTACACCTTC. Its protein is CASSEIAGEYGYTF.

This clonotype was detected a few times. The J gene is TRBJ1-1, the V gene TRBV29-1; 7 bases align to TRBD1. The CDR3 length is 13 residues. Germline V CDR1 and CDR2: SQVTM, ANQGSEA. V dropped 0 bases and J dropped 9; count of bases not matched to a gene: 7. The CDR3 reads CSVEEGRGTQAFF. The CDR3 DNA reads as TGCAGCGTTGAAGAAGGCAGGGGGACTCAAGCTTTCTTT.